The rows below give T cell receptor beta chains drawn from one sample of a study of blood T cell repertoires in COVID-19. Assay used: immunoSEQ multiplex PCR; TCRdb lists only in-frame clones, some missing. The table records fewer than 150,000 clones, around 80% of them present only once. The sequenced material came from peripheral blood. These receptors were collected from a human donor in a cohort sampled during active COVID-19. Both conserved end residues are part of each CDR3. The D gene is left open where the match is weak. Part of the rows lack a size; the others show once, few, many or a class for expanded clones.

>NA|TRBJ1-1|NA|TRBV19
TGTGCCAGTAGTATTCCGGGGAACACTGAAGCTTTCTTT
CASSIPGNTEAFF
>NA|TRBJ2-3|TRBD1|TRBV27
TGTGCCAGCAGTTTAACCCGACAGGGAGATACGCAGTATTTT
CASSLTRQGDTQYF
>NA|TRBJ1-1|TRBD1|TRBV5-1
TGCGCCAGCAGCTCTAGGACAGGGGTGAACACTGAAGCTTTCTTT
CASSSRTGVNTEAFF
>NA|TRBJ1-6|TRBD1|TRBV7-2
TGTGCCAGCACGGGACAGTTTGATTCACCCCTCCACTTT
CASTGQFDSPLHF
>NA|TRBJ1-5|NA|TRBV12-3/TRBV12-4
TGTGCCAGCAGTTGGGGCGGCAATCAGCCCCAGCATTTT
CASSWGGNQPQHF
>NA|TRBJ1-5|TRBD1|TRBV19
TGTGCCAGCACTTGGGGACAGGGGAACAATCAGCCCCAGCATTTT
CASTWGQGNNQPQHF
>NA|TRBJ2-3|NA|TRBV7-8
TGTGCCAGCAGCACGTACAGGGCAAGCACAGATACGCAGTATTTT
CASSTYRASTDTQYF
>NA|TRBJ2-5|NA|TRBV7-9
TGTGCCAGCAGCTTACAGGGGATCGAAGAGACCCAGTACTTC
CASSLQGIEETQYF
>few|TRBJ2-1|TRBD1|TRBV5-1
TGCGCCAGCAGCTTGGAGAGACAGGGAACTGAGCAGTTCTTC
CASSLERQGTEQFF
>NA|TRBJ2-1|NA|TRBV15
TGTGCCACCAGCAGAGGAGCAGGGAAGGATGAGCAGTTCTTC
CATSRGAGKDEQFF
>NA|TRBJ1-6|TRBD1|TRBV4-3
TGCGCCAGCAGCCAAGCTCAGCAGGGGGCCAATTCACCCCTCCACTTT
CASSQAQQGANSPLHF
>NA|TRBJ2-3|TRBD2|TRBV3-1/TRBV3-2
TGTGCCAGCAGCTCTTATAGCGGGGGGTCCACAGATACGCAGTATTTT
CASSSYSGGSTDTQYF
>NA|TRBJ2-1|NA|TRBV4-3
TGCGCCAGCAGCCAAGGAGCAGGGAGGATTGGGAATGAGCAGTTCTTC
CASSQGAGRIGNEQFF
>NA|TRBJ1-5|TRBD1|TRBV6-1
TGTGCCAGCAGTGCGGAAATCGGGACAGGGATTAGCAATCAGCCCCAGCATTTT
CASSAEIGTGISNQPQHF
>once|TRBJ2-3|TRBD2|TRBV5-4
TGTGCCAGCAGCCTGAATAGCGGGGGGCGCACAGATACGCAGTATTTT
CASSLNSGGRTDTQYF
>NA|TRBJ2-7|TRBD1|TRBV5-3
TGTGCCAGAAGCCCCAGAGGGCAGGGGGCAGTGGACGAGCAGTACTTC
CARSPRGQGAVDEQYF
>NA|TRBJ1-2|NA|TRBV12-3/TRBV12-4
TGTGCCAGCACCTTGGGGAGGGACTTTAGCTACACCTTC
CASTLGRDFSYTF
>NA|TRBJ2-7|NA|TRBV5-8
TGTGCCAGCAGCTTCGCGACCCGAGGCTACGAGCAGTACTTC
CASSFATRGYEQYF
>NA|TRBJ2-5|TRBD2|TRBV5-1
TGCGCCAGCAGCCCGGGACTAACTAGGCCAATCGAGACCCAGTACTTC
CASSPGLTRPIETQYF
>NA|TRBJ1-1|NA|TRBV30
TGTGCCTGGAGTGTAAAAGGAGGATCTGAAGCTTTCTTT
CAWSVKGGSEAFF
>NA|TRBJ2-5|NA|TRBV6-5
TGTGCCAGCAGTTACGGACTTGGGTGGGAGACCCAGTACTTC
CASSYGLGWETQYF
>NA|TRBJ1-4|NA|TRBV30
TGTGCCTGGAGTACAAGAGGGACACTTGATGAAAAACTGTTTTTT
CAWSTRGTLDEKLFF
>NA|TRBJ2-7|NA|TRBV6-2/TRBV6-3
TGTGCCAGCAGTTCCCCGAGTTACGAGCAGTACTTC
CASSSPSYEQYF
>NA|TRBJ2-2|NA|TRBV24-1
TGTGCCACCAGTGATCCCGGGAAGAACCACCGGGAGCTGTTTTTT
CATSDPGKNHRELFF
>NA|TRBJ2-5|NA|TRBV6-2/TRBV6-3
TGTGCCAGCAGTTATGGGCAGAAAGAGACCCAGTACTTC
CASSYGQKETQYF
>few|TRBJ2-2|TRBD2|TRBV27
TGTGCCAGCAGTTCGGGGGGGCCACTAACCGGGGAGCTGTTTTTT
CASSSGGPLTGELFF
>NA|TRBJ2-7|TRBD1|TRBV7-6
TGTGCCAGCAGCTACAACAGGGGGCCCTCCTACGAGCAGTACTTC
CASSYNRGPSYEQYF
>NA|TRBJ1-2|NA|TRBV25-1
TGTGCCAGTAGTGGGGTCGGGGGGAACGGCTACACCTTC
CASSGVGGNGYTF
>NA|TRBJ2-3|NA|TRBV7-9
TGTGCCAGCAGCCTACAGGGATTCACAGATACGCAGTATTTT
CASSLQGFTDTQYF
>NA|TRBJ2-7|TRBD1|TRBV6-6
TGTGCCAGCAGTTACGGACAGGGCCCAATTGGCTACGAGCAGTACTTC
CASSYGQGPIGYEQYF
>NA|TRBJ2-7|TRBD2|TRBV7-9
TGTGCCGGGACTAGCGACTCCTACGAGCAGTACTTC
CAGTSDSYEQYF
>NA|TRBJ1-4|NA|TRBV24-1
TGTGCCACCAGTGACCGGGCAACTAATGAAAAACTGTTTTTT
CATSDRATNEKLFF
>NA|TRBJ1-2|TRBD1|TRBV7-9
TGTGCCAGCAGCTTAGAGACAGGGATTGTTGATGGCTACACCTTC
CASSLETGIVDGYTF
>NA|TRBJ1-2|TRBD1|TRBV27
TGTGCCAGCAGCCCCCGACAGGGATCCTTAGGGGGCTACACCTTC
CASSPRQGSLGGYTF
>NA|TRBJ2-7|NA|TRBV5-4
TGTGCCAGCAGCTTAGGTCCTTTTCGGAGATCGCACTACGAGCAGTACTTC
CASSLGPFRRSHYEQYF
>NA|TRBJ1-2|NA|TRBV6-5
TGTGCCAGCAGTTACGAAGGGGTGGACTATGGCTACACCTTC
CASSYEGVDYGYTF
>NA|TRBJ2-5|NA|TRBV9
TGTGCCAGCAGCGTAGGGAGTTCCCAGGAGACCCAGTACTTC
CASSVGSSQETQYF
>NA|TRBJ1-2|NA|TRBV5-4
TGTGCCAGCAGCCACGATACAACCTATGGCTACACCTTC
CASSHDTTYGYTF
>few|TRBJ2-7|TRBD1|TRBV7-9
TGTGCCAGCAGCTTAGCGAGGGACAGGCTTGCGTACTTC
CASSLARDRLAYF
>NA|TRBJ2-3|TRBD2|TRBV5-1
TGCGCCAGCAGCTTGCCGCCTTCTAGCGGGGGGAACACAGATACGCAGTATTTT
CASSLPPSSGGNTDTQYF
>once|TRBJ2-3|TRBD2|TRBV5-1
TGCGCCCGCCGCGGGGGGGCGGGGGGAAACACAGATACGCAGTATTTT
CARRGGAGGNTDTQYF
>NA|TRBJ2-3|TRBD2|TRBV5-1
TGCGCCAGCAGCTTTAGCGGGGCCCTCACAGATACGCAGTATTTT
CASSFSGALTDTQYF
>NA|TRBJ1-4|NA|TRBV19
TGTGCCAGTAGTATCGGCCGGGGGGCGCAGGAAAAACTGTTTTTT
CASSIGRGAQEKLFF
>NA|TRBJ1-2|TRBD1|TRBV3-1/TRBV3-2
TGTGCCAGCAGCCGGGACAGGGGGGAAATTGGCTACACCTTC
CASSRDRGEIGYTF
>NA|TRBJ1-2|TRBD1|TRBV5-4
TGTGCCAGCAGCTTGTGGACAGGGGGCTATGGCTACACCTTC
CASSLWTGGYGYTF
>NA|TRBJ1-6|NA|TRBV27
TGTGCCAGCAGTTTAAGTGGCACTGGGCGCACGGCACCCCTCCACTTT
CASSLSGTGRTAPLHF
>NA|TRBJ1-1|NA|TRBV18
TGTGCCAGCTCACTTTTAACAGGGAAAGGGTCTGAAGCTTTCTTT
CASSLLTGKGSEAFF